What follows is one TCR beta chain and its context. Its specific antigen is unknown. Per-base quality was not reported, and no clone a single base away is much larger than it. The time point tag for this specimen amounts to: about 28 days (+/-7) after the second vaccine dose. This specimen's treatment or condition label, per the study, means: meningococcal conjugate vaccine given as trial control. Vaccinee samples came from UK trials COV001 and COV002, including a single-blind randomized controlled phase 2/3 trial of AZD1222 (ChAdOx1 nCoV-19) in healthy adults. For TCRbeta chain sequencing, PBMC samples were collected from trial participants at day 0 and at day 28 after the second dose. From the germline V gene, CDR1 is SGHRS and CDR2 is YFSETQ. From the cysteine up to the phenylalanine, the CDR3 has a length of 14 residues. This entry keeps only the CDR3 DNA: 42 bases, framed from base 1. Deletion took 4 bases off V and 5 bases off J, with a span of 13 bases between the germline ends.

This entry is derived from a study of T cell responses to AZD1222 COVID-19 vaccine (dated by TCRdb to about 2021). Background on the whole study: A total of 230 to 250 trial participants underwent TCR sequencing, of whom about 200 received two doses of AZD1222 and about 26 received two doses of the MenACWY control vaccine. Trial participants were enrolled by age into 18-55, 56-69 and 70-plus year subgroups, with around 140, 26 and 57 TCR-sequenced participants respectively.

Results and caveats for the whole study, not just this receptor: Conclusions about previously exposed vaccinees are limited, since just 6 or 7 AZD1222 recipients were seropositive for SARS-CoV-2 at baseline. Nearly half of unique spike-specific TCRs reportedly recognized epitopes outside regions mutated in the B.1.351 and B.1.1.7 variants. Participants were mostly white British and included more females than males, and it was suggested by the authors that clonal diversity may have been underestimated. In the small 56-69-year group, the increase in depth fell short of significance, most likely because of low power. After two AZD1222 doses, spike-specific TCR breadth and depth were significantly higher than at day 0 and than in MenACWY recipients. Vaccine-associated CD4 TCRs spanned the whole spike protein, with dominant responses in regions 160-218 and 743-854. Because no samples from the day 14 peak response were available, repertoires could be characterized only after the peak T cell response.

The CDR3 regions of human TCRbeta chains were analyzed by immunosequencing. As for the original processing: Repertoire TCRs were checked for matches against a reference library of SARS-CoV-2-specific TCRs that had been generated using the MIRA antigen-specificity platform. Breadth was defined as the fraction of unique TCRs that were SARS-CoV-2-associated, and depth was defined as the fraction of total T cells that were SARS-CoV-2-associated. Using the MIRA data, every spike-specific TCR was mapped to the spike region that the TCR reacted to and assigned to either a CD4 or a CD8 class. Log10-transformed breadth and depth values were compared by one-way ANOVA with Sidak's multiple comparisons tests. TCRdb mirrors the immuneACCESS table, restricted to in-frame sequences. Some clones are absent from its copies; in checked studies, under half trace to an unresolved V gene, and the reason for the others is unknown. V, J and clone size are taken as reported in that table, and D and trimming were inferred from the DNA itself. The sample data list roughly 200,000 clones, and roughly 93% of these were observed just once. Of the sample, about 1% falls within the top ten clones.

The sequence was obtained from an adult who received the MenACWY meningococcal vaccine as a control. This receptor chain uses TRBV5-1 and TRBJ1-5, with a weak D call of TRBD1 (5 bases match). The specimen comprised peripheral blood, sampled 28 days after the second dose of the MenACWY control vaccine. The CDR3 amino acid sequence is: CASSPGAGYQPQHF. The sequenced DNA: TGCGCCAGCAGCCCCGGAGCAGGGTATCAGCCCCAGCATTTT.